The clone carrying this T cell receptor beta chain has at least ten counts. This sample was taken from a study of metastatic and nonmetastatic thyroid tumors. Across the study: Comparative analysis of repertoires was undertaken across blood and tumor or nodule tissue obtained from malignant and benign thyroid patients.

CDR1 SNHLY and CDR2 FYNNEI come from the germline V gene. There are 12 residues in the CDR3. The V end lost 4 bases, the J end lost 8 bases, and 10 bases lay between the germline ends. Patients underwent thyroid surgery, and none had received any treatment before it. Authors' analysis steps: CDR3 was compared across clinicopathological groups, and the resulting differences were used to build a distant-metastasis classifier for papillary thyroid cancer. TCRdb recomputed clones from the PCR reads via MiXCR. The V and J calls follow TCRdb's processing rather than the paper's. In the table there are around 15,000 clones, 30% to 40% of which are singletons.

This TCR was recovered from a male donor with papillary thyroid cancer or a benign thyroid nodule (not recorded which). Some clones in this sample may be carry-over from other donors' samples. V is TRBV2 and J is TRBJ2-3; the D is unclear. The sample was tumor tissue. CDR3 nucleotides: TGTGCCAGCAGTGTCTCGGGCGGTACGCAGTATTTT. It specifies CASSVSGGTQYF.